What follows is one T cell receptor (beta chain) and its context. Its antigen is still unknown. Between the trimmed V and J ends, which lost 7 bases and 0 bases, there was a span of 9 bases. This CDR3 is 14 amino acids long. Germline CDR1 and CDR2: LNHDA and SQIVND (reference sequence). The sample is drawn from a study of cytomegalovirus exposure and HLA in healthy donors. Study conclusions and caveats: Indistinguishable V segments, including TRBV6-2 and TRBV6-3, were excluded. The investigators catalogued 164 TCR beta chains as cytomegalovirus-associated.

With 60 Vbeta and 13 Jbeta primers, the PCR was carried out. Some clones are missing from TCRdb's copy, which holds only in-frame ones; the method was immunoSEQ multiplex PCR. The sample yields roughly 50,000 clones, 70% to 75% seen once. This TCR was sampled from a man in his thirties or forties in good health and CMV-seropositive. Sequenced input: PBMCs. The J gene is TRBJ1-4, the V gene TRBV19; D is uncertain. The chain's CDR3 is CASTRTATNEKLFF. The CDR3, as DNA: TGTGCCAGTACCCGAACGGCAACTAATGAAAAACTGTTTTTT.